The 11 T cell receptor beta chains below come from one sample, sequenced in a study of shared clonotypes between healthy human individuals. CD45RO-negative, CCR7-selected cells formed the naive CD8 fraction, which excluded terminally differentiated effector memory CD45RA+ cells. Data came from immunoSEQ multiplex PCR; TCRdb stores just in-frame clones and leaves some out. The profile shows hundreds of thousands of clones, 95% to 98% of them singletons. The material sequenced was naive CD8+ T cells sorted from blood. These TCRs come from a man aged 25-40 years in good health.

The CDR3 sequence is CASSLDRGDEQYF. The CDR3 coding sequence is TGTGCCAGCAGTTTGGACAGGGGCGACGAGCAGTACTTC. This sequence joins TRBV27 and TRBJ2-7; the match to TRBD1 covers 9 bases. This CDR3 region has 13 residues. V shed 3 bases and J 5 bases; nucleotides not matched to a gene: 2. Germline V gene sequence: CDR1 MNHEY, CDR2 SMNVEV (reference sequence).

For this clone: Other DNA sequences in this sample translate to the same CDR3. The chain couples TRBV7-2 to TRBJ2-7; 7 nucleotides match TRBD1. This CDR3 region has 14 residues. Germline V gene sequence: CDR1 SGHTA, CDR2 FQGNSA. V shed 1 base and J 2 bases; nucleotides not matched to a gene: 2. CDR3 protein: CASSLGTGPYEQYF. In DNA form, the CDR3 reads TGTGCCAGCAGCTTAGGGACAGGACCCTACGAGCAGTACTTC.

This rearrangement joins TRBV9 to TRBJ2-1, with a possible D match to TRBD2 (6 bases). V was shortened by 0 bases and J by 4 bases, with 20 bases between the two germline ends. Germline assignment: CDR1 SGDLS and CDR2 YYNGEE. The CDR3 totals 18 residues. The CDR3 DNA sequence: TGTGCCAGCAGCGTAGGCCACACCGGGACTTCAAAATACAATGAGCAGTTCTTC. Encoded protein: CASSVGHTGTSKYNEQFF.

V gene TRBV23-1 combines with J gene TRBJ1-2; TRBD1 matches at 8 bases. TRBV23-1 is an open reading frame whose function is uncertain. There are 18 residues in the CDR3. V gave up 0 bases and J gave up 0 bases; unmatched junction bases: 9. Here the CDR3 reads CASSQSILLGQANYGYTF. CDR3 coding DNA: TGCGCCAGCAGTCAATCTATCCTACTGGGACAGGCTAACTATGGCTACACCTTC.

The chain carries TRBV7-9 and TRBJ2-1, with TRBD2 identical over 12 bases. The ends lost 8 bases at V and 8 bases at J; junction bases unmatched: 7. The V gene's germline CDR1 is SEHNR and CDR2 FQNEAQ (reference sequence). The CDR3 length is 14 residues. CDR3 in DNA: TGTGCCAGCGGGGCTAGCGGGAGGGCTTATGAGCAGTTCTTC. Translating it yields CASGASGRAYEQFF.

DNA for the CDR3: TGCGCCAGCAGCCAAGAGGGACAGGCCTCTGGAAACACCATATATTTT. It encodes CASSQEGQASGNTIYF. The rearrangement links TRBV4-1 to TRBJ1-3, with 8 bases matching TRBD1. V lost 0 bases, J lost 0 bases, and 1 base stayed unmatched. Germline V lookup: CDR1 MGHRA, CDR2 YSYEKL. The CDR3 is made up of 16 amino acids.

The chain has TRBV9 and TRBJ1-3, with D possibly matching TRBD1 (5 bases). This CDR3 comprises 11 residues. Trimming cost V 7 bases and J 8 bases, with 10 bases left between them. CDR1 is SGDLS and CDR2 is YYNGEE in the germline V gene. The CDR3 nucleotides read TGTGCCAGCGGCCAAGGGGACACCATATATTTT. It yields the protein CASGQGDTIYF.

The rearrangement uses TRBV7-6 and TRBJ2-5; 9 bases are shared with TRBD2. The CDR3 sequence is 17 residues long. The trim removed 2 bases at V and 2 bases at J, leaving 9 bases unmatched. The germline V gene encodes CDR1 SGHVS and CDR2 FNYEAQ. The CDR3 loop is CASSLSIAGEIQETQYF. The CDR3 region has the DNA TGTGCCAGCAGCTTATCAATAGCGGGAGAGATACAAGAGACCCAGTACTTC. Complete variable domain (other parts from reference TRBV7-6 and TRBJ2-5): GAGVSQSPRYKVTKRGQDVALRCDPISGHVSLYWYRQALGQGPEFLTYFNYEAQQDKSGLPNDRFSAERPEGSISTLTIQRTEQRDSAMYRCASSLSIAGEIQETQYFGPGTRLLVL.

The chain carries TRBV27 and TRBJ1-1, with D unresolved. The CDR3 runs 14 residues. Germline assignment: CDR1 MNHEY and CDR2 SMNVEV (reference sequence). V lost 5 bases to trimming and J lost 0 bases, with 10 bases between them. This chain's CDR3 is CASSPIPVNTEAFF. DNA of the CDR3: TGTGCCAGCAGTCCGATCCCAGTGAACACTGAAGCTTTCTTT.

This clone came up once. The chain has TRBV9 and TRBJ2-1, with D tentatively TRBD1 or TRBD2 (5 bases each). Germline-derived CDR1 and CDR2 are SGDLS and YYNGEE. Trimming stripped 3 bases from V and 8 bases from J, with 15 bases between. The CDR3 is made up of 14 amino acids. The CDR3: CASSAGWGSDEQFF. The CDR3 DNA is TGTGCCAGCAGCGCCGGGTGGGGGAGCGATGAGCAGTTCTTC. The whole variable domain, remainder taken from reference TRBV9 and TRBJ2-1, is DSGVTQTPKHLITATGQRVTLRCSPRSGDLSVYWYQQSLDQGLQFLIQYYNGEERAKGNILERFSAQQFPDLHSELNLSSLELGDSALYFCASSAGWGSDEQFFGPGTRLTVL.

In its sample, this clone was seen once. The J gene is TRBJ1-3, the V gene TRBV27; D is undetermined. CDR1 is MNHEY and CDR2 is SMNVEV in the germline V gene (reference sequence). Trimming cost V 7 bases and J 3 bases, with 19 bases left between them. The CDR3 spans 16 residues. CDR3 sequence (DNA): TGTGCCAGCATCCTAACCAGGTGCGGGAATGGAAACACCATATATTTT. This sequence encodes CASILTRCGNGNTIYF.